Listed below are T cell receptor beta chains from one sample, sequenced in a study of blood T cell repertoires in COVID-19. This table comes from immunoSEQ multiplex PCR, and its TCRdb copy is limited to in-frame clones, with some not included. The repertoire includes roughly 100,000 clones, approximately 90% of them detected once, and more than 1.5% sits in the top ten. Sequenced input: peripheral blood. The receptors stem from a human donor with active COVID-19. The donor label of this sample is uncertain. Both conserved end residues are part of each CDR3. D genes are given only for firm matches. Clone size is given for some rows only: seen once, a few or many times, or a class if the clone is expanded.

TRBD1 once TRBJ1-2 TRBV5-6 TGTGCCAGCAGCTTGGCAGGGGGCAATAACTATGGCTACACCTTC CASSLAGGNNYGYTF
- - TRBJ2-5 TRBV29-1 TGCAGCGTTACCCTTCGTCCCAGCCAAGAGACCCAGTACTTC CSVTLRPSQETQYF
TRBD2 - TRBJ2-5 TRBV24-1 TGTGCCACCAGTGACCCTAGCGGGGGGGCCCCCCGGTTAGAGACCCAGTACTTC CATSDPSGGAPRLETQYF
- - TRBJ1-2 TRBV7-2 TGTGCCAGCAGCTTAGATTACCAGGCTAACTATGGCTACACCTTC CASSLDYQANYGYTF
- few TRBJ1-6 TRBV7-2 TGTGCCAGCAGTTCCCAATATAATTCACCCCTCCACTTT CASSSQYNSPLHF
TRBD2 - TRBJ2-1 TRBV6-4 TGTGCCAGCAGAGTTAGCGGGGGAAGCAATGAGCAGTTCTTC CASRVSGGSNEQFF
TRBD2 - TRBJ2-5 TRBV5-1 TGCGCCAGCAGCTTGGCGGGACTAGGTGAGACCCAGTACTTC CASSLAGLGETQYF
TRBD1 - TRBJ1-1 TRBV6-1 TGTGCCAGCAGTGAATATAGGGGGCTCGGAGCTTTCTTT CASSEYRGLGAFF
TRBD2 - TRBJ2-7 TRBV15 TGTGCCACCAGCAGATACCGAAGCGGGGGGGCCTACGAGCAGTACTTC CATSRYRSGGAYEQYF
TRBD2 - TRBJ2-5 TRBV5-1 TGCGCCAGCAGCAAGGGACTAGCGGGGGATTACCAAGAGACCCAGTACTTC CASSKGLAGDYQETQYF
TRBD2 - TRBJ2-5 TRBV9 TGTGCCAGCAGCGTAGGTCTGCGGGGGGTCGAAGAGACCCAGTACTTC CASSVGLRGVEETQYF
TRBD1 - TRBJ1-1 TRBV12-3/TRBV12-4 TGTGCCAGCAGTCCTGTGACAGGGGATGGAGCTTTCTTT CASSPVTGDGAFF
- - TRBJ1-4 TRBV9 TGTGCCAGCAGCCCACAGGGCGGACGGGAAAAACTGTTTTTT CASSPQGGREKLFF
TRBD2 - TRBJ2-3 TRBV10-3 TGTGCCATCAGTGATTTGACTAGCGGGGGAGCAGATACGCAGTATTTT CAISDLTSGGADTQYF
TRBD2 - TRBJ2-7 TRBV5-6 TGTGCCAGCAGCTTGATTAGTGGACTAGCGGGGGGCGGCCACGAGCAGTACTTC CASSLISGLAGGGHEQYF
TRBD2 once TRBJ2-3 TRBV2 TGTGCCAGCACCCCGTTGACTAGCGGGGGGGCTGATACGCAGTATTTT CASTPLTSGGADTQYF
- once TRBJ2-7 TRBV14 TGTGCCAGCAGCCAAGAAAAGGGGAGGTGGGCCGAGCAGTACTTC CASSQEKGRWAEQYF
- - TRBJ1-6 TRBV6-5 TGTGCCAGCAGTTACTCCTCAGACAGACCTAATTCACCCCTCCACTTT CASSYSSDRPNSPLHF
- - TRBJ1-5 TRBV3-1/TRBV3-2 TGTGCCAGCAGCCAAGATTCCTCCGGTCAGCCCCAGCATTTT CASSQDSSGQPQHF
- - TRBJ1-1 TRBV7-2 TGTGCCAGCAGCCGGGGGGGAACGAACACTGAAGCTTTCTTT CASSRGGTNTEAFF
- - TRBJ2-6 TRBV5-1 TGCGCCAGCAGCTTGGTTCTCAGCCGGGGGTCTGGGGCCAACGTCCTGACTTTC CASSLVLSRGSGANVLTF
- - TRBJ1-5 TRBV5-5 TGTGCCAGCAGCCGGAGGTTGGCAACAGATAGCAATCAGCCCCAGCATTTT CASSRRLATDSNQPQHF
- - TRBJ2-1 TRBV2 TGTGCCAGTAAGGGGGGACAGATCAATGAGCAGTTCTTC CASKGGQINEQFF